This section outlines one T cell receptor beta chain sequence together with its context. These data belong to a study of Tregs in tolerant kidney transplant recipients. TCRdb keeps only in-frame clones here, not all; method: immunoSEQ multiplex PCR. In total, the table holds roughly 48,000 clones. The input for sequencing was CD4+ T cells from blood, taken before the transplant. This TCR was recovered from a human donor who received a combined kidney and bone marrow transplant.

The covered CDR3 bases are TGTGCCAGCAGCTTAGTAGGGACAGGGGCCTACGAG. Protein product: CASSLVGTGAYE. The complete CDR3 sequence is CASSLVGTGAYEQYF. The chain recombines TRBV7-8 with TRBJ2-7; 10 bases fit TRBD1. The missing CDR3 end, 3 residues past where the read stops, is filled in from the germline J gene. V trimming: 1 base; J trimming: 2 bases; junction bases outside the gene matches: 2. The germline V gene encodes CDR1 SGHVS and CDR2 FQNEAQ. The CDR3 has 15 residues.